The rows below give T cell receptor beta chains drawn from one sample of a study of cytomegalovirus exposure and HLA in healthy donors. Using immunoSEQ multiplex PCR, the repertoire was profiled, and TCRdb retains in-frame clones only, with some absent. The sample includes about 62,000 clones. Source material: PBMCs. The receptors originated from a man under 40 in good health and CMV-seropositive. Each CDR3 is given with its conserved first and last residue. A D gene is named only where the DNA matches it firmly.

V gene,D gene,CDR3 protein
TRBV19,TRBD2,CASSIGSGRAYEQYF
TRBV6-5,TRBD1,CASSPGTGPSYEQYF
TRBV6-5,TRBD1,CASSFLLQGANTEAFF
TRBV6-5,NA,CASSFGTGELFF
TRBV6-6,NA,CASSYSGGAQPQHF
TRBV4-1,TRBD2,CASRHGLAGTDTQYF
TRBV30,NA,CAWSISVNTEAFF
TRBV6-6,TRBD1,CATQNLYQGVGDTQYF
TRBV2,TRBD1,CASRTGVSSYNSPLHF
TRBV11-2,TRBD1,CASSLAGQGNTEAFF
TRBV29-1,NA,CSVEFSVHRRGETQYF
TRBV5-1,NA,CASSFLEAYEQYF
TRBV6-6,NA,CAAAPDLRTGNTIYF
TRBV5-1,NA,CASSLTSGVSGSEKLFF
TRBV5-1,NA,CASSGSGYRDSPLHF
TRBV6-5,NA,CASTQGPSYEQYF
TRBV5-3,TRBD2,CARSLKTSVLQDTQYF
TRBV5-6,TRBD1,CASSTDRASTDTQYF
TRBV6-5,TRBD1,CASSITGGQETQYF
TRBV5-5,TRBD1,CASRVNPGQGGEKLFF
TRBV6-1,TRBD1,CASSRGQGIYNEQFF
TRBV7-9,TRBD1,CASSFRDRSYEQYF
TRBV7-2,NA,CASSRHEGAYEQYF
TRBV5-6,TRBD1,CASSLQGVTEAFF
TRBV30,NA,CAWSVGHTNEKLFF
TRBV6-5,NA,CAAGSRVSNQPQHF
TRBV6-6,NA,CASKNNSHLHF
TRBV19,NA,CASSFRLWSSGANVLTF
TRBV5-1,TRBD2,CASSFLAENNEQFF
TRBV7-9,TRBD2,CASSIMLGQSSGSTDTQYF
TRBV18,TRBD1,CASSPNSGTGAEKLFF
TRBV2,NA,CASNGGIEAFF
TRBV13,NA,CASSPGTDYSPLHF
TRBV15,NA,CATSRDLGGSNDEQYF
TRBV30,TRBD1,CAWSAGTGVRNNSPLHF
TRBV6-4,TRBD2,CASSDTSGATDTQYF
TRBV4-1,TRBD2,CASSPRASGGQWGDEQFF
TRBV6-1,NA,CASTLGRSGNTEAFF
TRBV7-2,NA,CASSQGTGQSYGYTF
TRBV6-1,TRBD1,CASSAPLRDRINQHQHF
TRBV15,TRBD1,CATSRGTGGAYEQYF
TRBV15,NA,CATSIGGGNSYEQYF
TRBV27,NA,CASRARGEGAYEQYF